In this sample, the clone carrying this T cell receptor beta chain turned up once. The data belong to a study of T cells in Graves' hyperthyroidism and ophthalmopathy. TCR beta CDR3 regions were amplified from RNA. Primed by the HTBI set, a first-round RT-PCR was run on the TCR CDR3. TCRdb re-called the multiplex PCR reads with MiXCR, one entry per CDR3 protein. The sample contains about 680,000 distinct CDR3 sequences, roughly 32% of which appear only once. Patients between 18 and 65 years old had hyperthyroidism, newly diagnosed and lasting under 2 months. Fresh peripheral blood, 10 ml, yielded the PBMCs. Germline V lookup: CDR1 WSHSY, CDR2 SAAADI. This CDR3 spans 11 amino acids. V was pared by 11 bases and J by 1 base, with 8 bases between.

This rearrangement joins TRBV10-2 to TRBJ2-5; D may be TRBD1 (5 bases). Sequenced sample: blood. The clonotype was recovered from a middle-aged woman with Graves' hyperthyroidism. CDR3 protein: CAGAIQETQYF. CDR3 bases: TGCGCCGGGGCAATCCAAGAGACCCAGTACTTC.